This T cell receptor beta chain was sequenced in a study of blood T cell repertoires in COVID-19. Across the study: Sources were T cells, B-cell-depleted T cells, or PBMCs; the material itself was cDNA or gDNA.

Per the germline V gene, CDR1 is LNHDA and CDR2 is SQIVND (reference sequence). The CDR3 is made up of 15 amino acids. Trimming took 4 bases from V and 2 from J; bases not matched to a gene: 5. The method was immunoSEQ multiplex PCR; TCRdb's version includes in-frame clones alone and lacks a portion of them. The sample includes some 110,000 clones, approximately 90% of them seen just once. The source material was peripheral blood. The sequence was obtained from a man aged 35-49 years with acute or convalescent COVID-19. The chain links TRBV19 to TRBJ2-7, with TRBD2 identical over 10 bases. The CDR3 nucleotides are TGTGCCAGTAGTAGGGCTAGCGGGAGCCCCTACGAGCAGTACTTC. Translated: CASSRASGSPYEQYF.